These 28 T cell receptor beta chains were sequenced from one sample in a study of response to subunit inactivated influenza vaccine. TCRdb fed the RT-PCR reads into MiXCR, producing one record per CDR3 protein. Counted here are about 780,000 distinct CDR3 sequences, approximately 17% occurring once; the ten biggest clones make up roughly a tenth. The sample was PBMCs from blood, taken 4 to 6 days after vaccination. The receptors were sampled from a man between 50 and 59 years old who received an inactivated influenza vaccine.

The CDR3 sequence: CASSFTLRGSYGYTF. The CDR3 nucleotides are TGTGCCAGCAGTTTCACTCTCAGGGGTTCCTATGGCTACACCTTC. The chain has TRBV12-3 or TRBV12-4 and TRBJ1-2, with D possibly being TRBD1 (6 bases). There are 15 residues in the CDR3. Trimming removed 3 bases from V and 4 bases from J, with 15 bases in between.

The genes are TRBV24-1 and TRBJ2-5; weak D call: TRBD1 (6 bases). V was pared by 7 bases and J by 4 bases, with 12 bases between. This CDR3 contains 13 residues. The germline CDR1 and CDR2 sequences are KGHDR and SFDVKD. The CDR3 nucleotides are TGTGCCACCAGGGGGGCTCTAGCAGAGACCCAGTACTTC. Translated: CATRGALAETQYF.

This clonotype was counted between two and nine times. The gene calls are TRBV7-2 and TRBJ1-1; D is possibly TRBD1 (6 bases). V was clipped by 8 bases and J by 5 bases, with 15 bases between them. The germline CDR1 and CDR2 sequences are SGHTA and FQGNSA. The CDR3 spans 13 residues. This CDR3 is CASAGRGGTEAFF. CDR3 coding DNA: TGTGCCAGCGCGGGGCGAGGGGGGACTGAAGCTTTCTTT.

This clonotype was picked up a small number of times. The chain uses TRBV9 and TRBJ2-5; D may be TRBD1 or TRBD2 (5 bases each). The germline V and J ends were trimmed by 2 bases and 2 bases, with 13 bases remaining between them. The length of the CDR3 is 15 residues. Germline V gene sequence: CDR1 SGDLS, CDR2 YYNGEE. CDR3 in amino acids: CASSVRGSQQETQYF. CDR3 nucleotides: TGTGCCAGCAGCGTGAGGGGCAGTCAACAAGAGACCCAGTACTTC.

This sequence joins TRBV7-6 and TRBJ2-7, with 9 bases that match TRBD1. CDR3 length: 14 residues. Germline loops: CDR1 SGHVS, CDR2 FNYEAQ. V trimming: 4 bases; J trimming: 3 bases; junction bases outside the gene matches: 4. This CDR3 reads CASSYDRGGYEQYF. CDR3 DNA: TGTGCCAGCAGCTACGACAGGGGGGGCTACGAGCAGTACTTC.

This clonotype turned up a few times. V usage is TRBV7-9 and J usage is TRBJ2-7; TRBD2 is a possible D gene (6 bases). V lost 6 bases, J lost 0 bases, and 12 bases lay in between. Germline loops: CDR1 SEHNR, CDR2 FQNEAQ (reference sequence). The CDR3 is 14 amino acids. This chain's CDR3 is CASRPPGSSYEQYF. In nucleotides, the CDR3 is TGTGCCAGCAGGCCTCCCGGGAGCTCCTACGAGCAGTACTTC.

This clonotype was picked up a small number of times. The chain uses TRBV5-5 and TRBJ1-5; no clear D gene. CDR1 is SGHKS, CDR2 YYEKEE, per germline (reference sequence). V was clipped by 2 bases and J by 3 bases, with 15 bases between them. This CDR3 contains 16 residues. The CDR3, as DNA: TGTGCCAGCAGCTTTCCCAGGCCTAAAGACAATCAGCCCCAGCATTTT. Its protein product is CASSFPRPKDNQPQHF.

This clonotype has only a few counts. V usage is TRBV11-2 and J usage is TRBJ2-1, with TRBD2 matching 12 bases. The CDR3 is 14 amino acids. The V and J ends lost 5 bases and 8 bases, in that order; junction bases with no gene match: 4. CDR1 and CDR2 (germline): SGHAT, FQNNGV. The CDR3 nucleotides are TGTGCCAGCAGCAGACTAGCGGGGGTTTATGAGCAGTTCTTC. It codes for CASSRLAGVYEQFF.

This clonotype was seen at least ten times. The chain uses TRBV29-1 and TRBJ1-1, with 8 bases fitting TRBD1. The V gene end was trimmed by 7 bases and the J gene end by 0 bases; junction bases not matched to a gene: 10. The CDR3 runs 15 residues. Germline values: CDR1 SQVTM, CDR2 ANQGSEA. The CDR3 loop is CSEQGGIHMNTEAFF. The CDR3 coding sequence is TGCAGCGAACAGGGGGGAATTCACATGAACACTGAAGCTTTCTTT.

This clonotype was seen at least ten times. This chain connects TRBV29-1 to TRBJ2-3; D unresolved. Germline V gene lookup returns CDR1 SQVTM and CDR2 ANQGSEA. Trimming removed 6 bases from V and 1 base from J, with 8 bases in between. This CDR3 region has 12 residues. The CDR3 DNA follows: TGCAGCGTGTTGGACGGCACAGATACGCAGTATTTT. This encodes CSVLDGTDTQYF.

The gene calls are TRBV10-3 and TRBJ2-2; TRBD1 agrees at 7 bases. CDR3 length: 18 amino acids. Losses at the gene ends were 2 bases for V and 2 bases for J; bases not matched to a gene: 11. The germline CDR1 and CDR2 sequences are ENHRY and SYGVKD. The CDR3 region is CAISEGPGGFKNTGELFF. The CDR3, as DNA: TGTGCCATCAGTGAGGGTCCAGGGGGTTTTAAAAACACCGGGGAGCTGTTTTTT.

The chain uses TRBV6-1 and TRBJ2-3; the match to TRBD2 covers 15 bases. Germline loops: CDR1 MNHNS, CDR2 SASEGT. The CDR3 is made up of 18 amino acids. With V trimmed by 5 bases and J by 4 bases, 10 bases remained unmatched. The CDR3 reads CASSPGLAGGPVADTQYF. The CDR3 DNA sequence: TGTGCCAGCAGTCCCGGACTAGCGGGGGGGCCGGTTGCAGATACGCAGTATTTT.

This clonotype appeared a few times. The V gene is TRBV10-3, the J gene TRBJ1-5; the D is unclear. The CDR3 loop spans 14 amino acids. The germline CDR1 and CDR2 sequences are ENHRY and SYGVKD. Between the trimmed V and J ends, which lost 6 bases and 0 bases, there was a span of 9 bases. CDR3 nucleotide sequence: TGTGCCATCAGCGAACGGGTTAGCAATCAGCCCCAGCATTTT. This translates into CAISERVSNQPQHF.

This clonotype appeared a few times. V and J are TRBV12-3 or TRBV12-4 and TRBJ2-3; a possible D gene is TRBD1 (5 bases). The CDR3 covers 12 residues. The germline V and J ends were trimmed by 10 bases and 2 bases, with 10 bases remaining between them. CDR3 region: CAISTVTDTQYF. The DNA of the CDR3 is TGTGCCATCTCGACAGTCACAGATACGCAGTATTTT.

The chain employs TRBV7-6 and TRBJ2-5; either TRBD1 or TRBD2 may fit D (5 bases each). The CDR3 is 15 amino acids. V lost 5 bases, J lost 4 bases, and 17 bases lay in between. From germline, CDR1 is SGHVS and CDR2 FNYEAQ. CDR3 in DNA: TGTGCCAGCAGCCCCAACCCGGGGCGTCCAGAGACCCAGTACTTC. The encoded protein is CASSPNPGRPETQYF.

Only a few counts were recorded for this clonotype. The gene calls are TRBV11-2 and TRBJ2-2; TRBD1 matches 10 bases. After removal of 5 bases from V and 4 bases from J, the junction contained 7 bases not matched to a gene. There are 16 residues in the CDR3. In germline, CDR1 is SGHAT, CDR2 FQNNGV. In DNA, the CDR3 is TGTGCCAGCAGCAAACTGGGACAGGGGTCCACCGGGGAGCTGTTTTTT. It specifies CASSKLGQGSTGELFF.

This clonotype was detected only a few times. This chain links TRBV7-2 with TRBJ2-1, with a tentative D call TRBD2 (6 bases). The V gene lost 5 bases and the J gene lost 9 bases, with 8 bases spanning the gap. This CDR3 has 11 residues. The germline gives CDR1 SGHTA, CDR2 FQGNSA. DNA of the CDR3: TGTGCCAGCAGCCGGGACTTTGAGCAGTTCTTC. Translation: CASSRDFEQFF.

J is TRBJ2-7 and V is TRBV12-3 or TRBV12-4, with D perhaps matching TRBD1 or TRBD2 (5 bases each). V lost 4 bases, J lost 0 bases, and 16 bases lay in between. This CDR3 region has 16 residues. CDR3 sequence (DNA): TGTGCCAGCAGTTGGGGGAGATATAGGAGCTCCTACGAGCAGTACTTC. Its protein product is CASSWGRYRSSYEQYF.

The rearrangement links TRBV12-3 or TRBV12-4 to TRBJ2-3; 10 positions match TRBD2. The CDR3 sequence is 15 residues long. The J segment lost 5 bases and the V segment lost 2 bases, leaving 4 bases of the junction unmatched. This CDR3 reads CASSLISSGGDTQYF. CDR3 sequence (DNA): TGTGCCAGCAGTTTAATTTCTAGCGGGGGAGATACGCAGTATTTT.

There are a few counts of this clonotype. The chain combines TRBV20-1 with TRBJ2-7, with TRBD1 identical over 9 bases. The germline V gene has CDR1 DFQATT and CDR2 SNEGSKA (reference sequence). The CDR3 is 12 residues long. With 6 bases clipped from V and 5 bases from J, the junction kept 5 bases outside the gene matches. CDR3 residues: CSALGQGHEQYF. In nucleotides, the CDR3 is TGCAGTGCCCTGGGACAGGGCCACGAGCAGTACTTC.

This chain uses TRBV29-1 with TRBJ2-5, with D possibly TRBD2 on 7 matching bases. The CDR3 is made up of 13 amino acids. Germline CDR1 reads SQVTM; CDR2 reads ANQGSEA. Trimming took off 8 bases at V and 0 bases at J, with 13 bases between the two ends. Here the CDR3 reads CSMGGAYQETQYF. DNA of the CDR3: TGCAGCATGGGGGGGGCCTACCAAGAGACCCAGTACTTC.

In its sample, this clonotype was seen a few times. This rearrangement joins TRBV4-2 to TRBJ1-2; 9 nucleotides match TRBD1. Germline-derived CDR1 and CDR2 are LGHNA and YNFKEQ. J was trimmed by 5 bases and V by 1 base; bases with no gene match: 8. The CDR3 extends over 16 amino acids. The CDR3 DNA sequence: TGTGCCAGCAGCCAAGCCCGGGACAGGGAGGGGTATGGCTACACCTTC. It specifies CASSQARDREGYGYTF.

Regarding this clonotype: Relative to the germline gene, one junction end is altered; a read error may explain this. Written as DNA, the CDR3 is TGCAGCGTTGAACGCGGGAGGGCCTCGGGCACAGAGACGCAGTATTTT. Protein product: CSVERGRASGTETQYF. The chain recombines TRBV29-1 with TRBJ2-3, with 9 bases that match TRBD2. CDR1 SQVTM and CDR2 ANQGSEA come from the germline V gene. The CDR3 loop spans 16 amino acids.

V usage is TRBV27 and J usage is TRBJ2-3; TRBD1 matches 10 bases. CDR3 length equals 17 residues. CDR1 is MNHEY, CDR2 SMNVEV, per germline (reference sequence). V lost 6 bases, J lost 4 bases, and 13 bases stayed unmatched. In nucleotides, the CDR3 is TGTGCCAGCAGCATTCTAGTTGGACAGGGGGGCGCAGATACGCAGTATTTT. Translated, it gives CASSILVGQGGADTQYF.

This clonotype was recorded a few times. This rearrangement joins TRBV29-1 to TRBJ2-7; 7 bases are a match to TRBD2. Germline V gives CDR1 SQVTM, CDR2 ANQGSEA. The J segment lost 0 bases and the V segment lost 5 bases, leaving 10 bases of the junction unmatched. This CDR3 has 15 amino acids. Written as DNA, the CDR3 is TGCAGCGTTTCCCCGGGACTAAGGCCCTCCTACGAGCAGTACTTC. Its translation is CSVSPGLRPSYEQYF.

In this sample, this clonotype turned up a few times. The chain has TRBV2 and TRBJ1-2, with D uncertain. Germline V gene lookup returns CDR1 SNHLY and CDR2 FYNNEI. This CDR3 is 13 amino acids long. Trimming took off 4 bases at V and 2 bases at J, with 8 bases between the two ends. The CDR3 DNA reads TGTGCCAGCAGTGGGTACCTAAACTATGGCTACACCTTC. Residues: CASSGYLNYGYTF.

The genes are TRBV15 and TRBJ2-2; 7 positions match TRBD1. The CDR3 is 17 residues long. Losses at the gene ends were 0 bases for V and 5 bases for J; bases not matched to a gene: 9. Germline CDR1 and CDR2: LNHNV and YYDKDF (reference sequence). The chain's CDR3 is CATSRDPEDRATGELFF. CDR3 DNA: TGTGCCACCAGCAGAGATCCCGAAGACAGGGCGACCGGGGAGCTGTTTTTT.

This chain joins TRBV7-3 and TRBJ2-1; a weak D match, TRBD1 (6 bases). The V and J ends lost 2 bases and 3 bases respectively, with 11 bases between them. The germline CDR1 and CDR2 sequences are SGHTA and FQGTGA. This CDR3 comprises 15 residues. The CDR3 reads CASSLGQTYYNEQFF. CDR3 DNA sequence: TGTGCCAGCAGCTTAGGACAGACTTACTACAATGAGCAGTTCTTC.